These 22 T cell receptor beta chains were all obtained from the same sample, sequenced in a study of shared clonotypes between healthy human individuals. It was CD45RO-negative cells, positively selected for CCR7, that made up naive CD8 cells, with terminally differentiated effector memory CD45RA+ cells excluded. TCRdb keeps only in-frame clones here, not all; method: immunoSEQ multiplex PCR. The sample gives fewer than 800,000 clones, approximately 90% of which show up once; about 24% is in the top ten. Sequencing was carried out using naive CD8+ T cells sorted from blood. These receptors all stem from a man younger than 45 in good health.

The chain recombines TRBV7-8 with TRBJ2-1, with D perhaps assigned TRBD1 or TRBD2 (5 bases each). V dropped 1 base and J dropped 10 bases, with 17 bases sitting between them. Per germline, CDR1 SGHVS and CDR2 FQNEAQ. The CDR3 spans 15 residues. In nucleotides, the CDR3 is TGTGCCAGCAGCTTAGATCTCAGGGCATGGGGGGAGCAGTTCTTC. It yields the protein CASSLDLRAWGEQFF. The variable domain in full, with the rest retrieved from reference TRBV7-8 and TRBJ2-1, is GAGVSQSPRYKVAKRGQDVALRCDPISGHVSLFWYQQALGQGPEFLTYFQNEAQLDKSGLPSDRFFAERPEGSVSTLKIQRTQQEDSAVYLCASSLDLRAWGEQFFGPGTRLTVL.

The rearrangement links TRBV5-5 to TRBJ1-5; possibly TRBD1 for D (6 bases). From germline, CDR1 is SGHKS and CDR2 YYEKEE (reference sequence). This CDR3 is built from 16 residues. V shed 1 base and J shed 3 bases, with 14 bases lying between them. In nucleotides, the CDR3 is TGTGCCAGCAGCTTGACAGGCAGGGGTTTCAATCAGCCCCAGCATTTT. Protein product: CASSLTGRGFNQPQHF.

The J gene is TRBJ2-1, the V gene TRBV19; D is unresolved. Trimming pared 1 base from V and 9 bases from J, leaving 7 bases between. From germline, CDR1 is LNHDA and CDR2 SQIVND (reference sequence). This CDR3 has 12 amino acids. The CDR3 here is CASSIGRTEQFF. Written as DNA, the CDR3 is TGTGCCAGTAGTATAGGCAGGACTGAGCAGTTCTTC.

CDR3 sequence (DNA): TGTGCCAGCAGCCAATCTCAGGTCAGCTCCTACAATGAGCAGTTCTTC. Protein product: CASSQSQVSSYNEQFF. The chain uses TRBV14 and TRBJ2-1, with no clear D. The CDR3 spans 16 residues. CDR1 is SGHDN and CDR2 is FVKESK in the germline V gene. Trimming stripped 2 bases from V and 0 bases from J, with 11 bases between.

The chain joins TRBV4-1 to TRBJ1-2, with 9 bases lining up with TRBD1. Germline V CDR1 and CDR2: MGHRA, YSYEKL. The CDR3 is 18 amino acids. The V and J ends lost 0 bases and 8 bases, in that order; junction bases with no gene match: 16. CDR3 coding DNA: TGCGCCAGCAGCCAAGAGGGAACAACAGGGGGCGGATTAAAAGGCTACACCTTC. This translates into CASSQEGTTGGGLKGYTF.

CDR3 bases: TGTGCCAGCAGCAAGCTCCCGACTAGCGGGATTCCTGACGAGCAGTACTTC. The encoded protein is CASSKLPTSGIPDEQYF. The rearrangement links TRBV21-1 to TRBJ2-7; whether TRBD2, the table's D call, matches the DNA was not checked. TRBV21-1 is described as a pseudogene. The length of the CDR3 is 17 residues.

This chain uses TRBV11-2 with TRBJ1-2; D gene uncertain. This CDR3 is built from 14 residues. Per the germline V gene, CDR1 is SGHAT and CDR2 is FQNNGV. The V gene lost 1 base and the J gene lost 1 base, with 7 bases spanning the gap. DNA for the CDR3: TGTGCCAGCAGCTTAGGCAGATTTAACTATGGCTACACCTTC. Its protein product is CASSLGRFNYGYTF.

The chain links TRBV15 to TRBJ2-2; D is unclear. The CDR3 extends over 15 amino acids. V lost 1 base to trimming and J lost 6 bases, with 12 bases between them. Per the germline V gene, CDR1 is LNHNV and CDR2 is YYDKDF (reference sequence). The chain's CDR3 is CATSRGLLGSGELFF. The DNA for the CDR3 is TGTGCCACCAGCAGAGGCCTCTTGGGATCCGGGGAGCTGTTTTTT.

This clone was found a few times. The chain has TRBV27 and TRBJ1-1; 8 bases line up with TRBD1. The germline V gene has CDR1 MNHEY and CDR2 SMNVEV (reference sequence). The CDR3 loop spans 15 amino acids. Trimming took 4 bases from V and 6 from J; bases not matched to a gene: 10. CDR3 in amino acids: CASSSRGTGDAEAFF. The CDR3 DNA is TGTGCCAGCAGTTCCCGAGGGACAGGCGACGCTGAAGCTTTCTTT.

The CDR3 loop is CASSLDRGSGNTIYF. CDR3 DNA sequence: TGCGCCAGCAGCCTGGACAGGGGATCTGGAAACACCATATATTTT. This chain connects TRBV4-1 to TRBJ1-3, with 9 bases fitting TRBD1. J gave up 1 base and V 4 bases, and 2 bases lay outside the gene matches. CDR3 length equals 15 residues. CDR1 and CDR2 (germline): MGHRA, YSYEKL.

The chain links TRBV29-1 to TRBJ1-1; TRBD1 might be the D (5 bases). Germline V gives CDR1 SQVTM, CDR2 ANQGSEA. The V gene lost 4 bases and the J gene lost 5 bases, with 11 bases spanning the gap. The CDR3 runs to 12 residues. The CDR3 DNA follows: TGCAGCGTTGCGAGGGGTACGACTGAAGCTTTCTTT. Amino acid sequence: CSVARGTTEAFF.

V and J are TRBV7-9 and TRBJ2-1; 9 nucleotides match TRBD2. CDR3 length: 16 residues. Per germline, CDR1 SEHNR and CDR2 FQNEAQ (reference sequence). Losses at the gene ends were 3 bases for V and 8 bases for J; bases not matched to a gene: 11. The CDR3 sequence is CASSFRGGRAYDEQFF. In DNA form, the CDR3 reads TGTGCCAGCAGCTTTCGGGGCGGGAGGGCCTATGATGAGCAGTTCTTC.

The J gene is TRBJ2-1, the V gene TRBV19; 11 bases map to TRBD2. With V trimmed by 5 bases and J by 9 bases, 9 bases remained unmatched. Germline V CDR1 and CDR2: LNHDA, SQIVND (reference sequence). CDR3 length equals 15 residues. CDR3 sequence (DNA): TGTGCCAGTAGTCCTCAGACTAGCGGGATGGTTGAGCAGTTCTTC. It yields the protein CASSPQTSGMVEQFF.

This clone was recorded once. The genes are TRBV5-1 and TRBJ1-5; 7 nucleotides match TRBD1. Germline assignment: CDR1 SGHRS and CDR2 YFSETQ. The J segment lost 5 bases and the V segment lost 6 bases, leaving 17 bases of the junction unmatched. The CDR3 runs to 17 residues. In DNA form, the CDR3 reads TGCGCCAGCACCCTTGACAGGGTATCTAAGGTAGATCAGCCCCAGCATTTT. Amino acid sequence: CASTLDRVSKVDQPQHF.

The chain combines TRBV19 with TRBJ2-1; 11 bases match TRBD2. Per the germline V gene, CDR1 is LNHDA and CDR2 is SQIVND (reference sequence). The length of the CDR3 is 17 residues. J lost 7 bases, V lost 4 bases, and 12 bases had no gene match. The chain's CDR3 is CASSTSLAGGALNEQFF. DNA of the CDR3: TGTGCCAGTAGTACCTCCTTAGCGGGAGGGGCATTAAATGAGCAGTTCTTC.

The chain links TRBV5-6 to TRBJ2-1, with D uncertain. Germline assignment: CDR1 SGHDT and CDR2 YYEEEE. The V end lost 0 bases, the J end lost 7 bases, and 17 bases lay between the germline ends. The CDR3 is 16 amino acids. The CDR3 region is CASSLAVPTDPNEQFF. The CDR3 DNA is TGTGCCAGCAGCTTGGCGGTGCCTACCGATCCGAATGAGCAGTTCTTC.

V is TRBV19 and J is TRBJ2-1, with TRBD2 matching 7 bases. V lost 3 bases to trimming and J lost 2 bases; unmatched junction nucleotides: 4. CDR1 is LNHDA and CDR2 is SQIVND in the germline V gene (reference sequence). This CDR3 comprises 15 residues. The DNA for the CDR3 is TGTGCCAGTAGTATCCGGGCGGGAGCCTACAATGAGCAGTTCTTC. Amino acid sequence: CASSIRAGAYNEQFF.

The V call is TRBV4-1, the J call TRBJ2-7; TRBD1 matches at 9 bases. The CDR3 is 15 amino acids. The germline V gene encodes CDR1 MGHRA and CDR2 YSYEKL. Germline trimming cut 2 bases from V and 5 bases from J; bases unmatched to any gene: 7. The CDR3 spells CASSQRHRGPDEQYF. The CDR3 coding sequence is TGCGCCAGCAGCCAACGGCACAGGGGGCCGGACGAGCAGTACTTC.

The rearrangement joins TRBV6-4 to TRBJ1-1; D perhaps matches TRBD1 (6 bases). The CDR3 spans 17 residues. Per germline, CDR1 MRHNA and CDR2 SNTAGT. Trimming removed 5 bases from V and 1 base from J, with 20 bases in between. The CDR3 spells CASSPFGGATPNTEAFF. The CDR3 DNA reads TGTGCCAGCAGTCCTTTTGGGGGCGCGACACCGAACACTGAAGCTTTCTTT.

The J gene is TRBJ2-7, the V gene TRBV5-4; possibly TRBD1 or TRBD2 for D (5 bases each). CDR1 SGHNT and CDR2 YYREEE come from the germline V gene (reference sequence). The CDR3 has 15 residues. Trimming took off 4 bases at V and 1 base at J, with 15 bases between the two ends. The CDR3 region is CASSQRTDSSYEQYF. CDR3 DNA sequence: TGTGCCAGCAGCCAGAGGACTGACAGTTCCTACGAGCAGTACTTC. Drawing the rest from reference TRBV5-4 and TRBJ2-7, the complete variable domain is ETGVTQSPTHLIKTRGQQVTLRCSSQSGHNTVSWYQQALGQGPQFIFQYYREEENGRGNFPPRFSGLQFPNYSSELNVNALELDDSALYLCASSQRTDSSYEQYFGPGTRLTVT.

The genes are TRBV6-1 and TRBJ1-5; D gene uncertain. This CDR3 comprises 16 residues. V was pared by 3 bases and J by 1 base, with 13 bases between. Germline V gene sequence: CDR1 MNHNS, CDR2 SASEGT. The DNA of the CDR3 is TGTGCCAGCAGTGATTGGCAGAAGTTGAGCAATCAGCCCCAGCATTTT. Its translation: CASSDWQKLSNQPQHF.

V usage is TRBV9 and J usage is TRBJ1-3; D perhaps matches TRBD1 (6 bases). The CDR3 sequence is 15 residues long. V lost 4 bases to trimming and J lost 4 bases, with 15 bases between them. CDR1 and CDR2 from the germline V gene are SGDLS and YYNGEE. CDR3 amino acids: CASSPHRVGGNTIYF. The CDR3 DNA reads TGTGCCAGCAGCCCTCACAGGGTAGGAGGAAACACCATATATTTT.